The 4 T cell receptor beta chains given below trace back to one sample, sequenced in a study of T cells of healthy individuals. From the 5' RACE reads, TCRdb called clonotypes with MiXCR, one entry per CDR3 protein. Found here are 40,000 to 65,000 distinct CDR3 sequences, roughly 15% of them singletons; the top ten hold about 16%. The origin of the receptors is a human donor in good health.

This clonotype was recorded many times. The chain recombines TRBV7-2 with TRBJ1-5; D unclear. V lost 8 bases to trimming and J lost 0 bases, with 11 bases between them. The CDR3 covers 14 residues. Germline CDR1 and CDR2: SGHTA and FQGNSA. CDR3 in DNA: TGTGCCAGCCAGGCGGGTTTTAGCAATCAGCCCCAGCATTTT. As protein: CASQAGFSNQPQHF.

This clonotype showed up just a few times. The chain has TRBV7-6 and TRBJ2-1, with D hard to call. Germline V gene lookup returns CDR1 SGHVS and CDR2 FNYEAQ. Trimming stripped 1 base from V and 2 bases from J, with 15 bases between. The CDR3 is 17 amino acids. CDR3 nucleotide sequence: TGTGCCAGCAGCTTAGGGGGTGGCAGCGCGACCTACAATGAGCAGTTCTTC. Protein sequence: CASSLGGGSATYNEQFF.

This clonotype showed up just a few times. The J gene is TRBJ2-1, the V gene TRBV20-1; 12 bases are a match to TRBD2. CDR3 size: 14 residues. The trim removed 5 bases at V and 7 bases at J, leaving 6 bases unmatched. Per the germline V gene, CDR1 is DFQATT and CDR2 is SNEGSKA (reference sequence). This CDR3 reads CSASGLAGSNEQFF. In DNA, the CDR3 is TGCAGTGCTTCAGGACTAGCGGGATCTAATGAGCAGTTCTTC.

This clonotype was recorded a few times. The chain links TRBV6-1 to TRBJ1-1, with D tentatively TRBD1 (6 bases). Germline CDR1 MNHNS, CDR2 SASEGT. The CDR3 runs to 13 residues. V shed 8 bases and J shed 1 base, with 11 bases lying between them. This chain's CDR3 is CASRDTRNTEAFF. CDR3 DNA: TGTGCCAGCCGGGACACTAGGAACACTGAAGCTTTCTTT.